This record looks at one TCR beta chain sequence and its context. TCRdb fed the RT-PCR reads into MiXCR, producing one record per CDR3 protein. The sample consists of almost 700,000 distinct CDR3 sequences, 14% of them appearing once. V trimming: 2 bases; J trimming: 5 bases; junction bases outside the gene matches: 6. Germline assignment: CDR1 SGHRS and CDR2 YFSETQ. The CDR3 loop spans 14 amino acids. The source of this sequence is a female donor in good health, serving as a healthy control. The specimen was memory CD4+ T cells from blood. The chain links TRBV5-1 to TRBJ2-5, with 7 bases lining up with TRBD2. The DNA for the CDR3 is TGCGCCAGCAGCTTACCAGCGGGACCGGAGACCCAGTACTTC. Protein: CASSLPAGPETQYF. The variable domain in full, completed from reference TRBV5-1 and TRBJ2-5, reads KAGVTQTPRYLIKTRGQQVTLSCSPISGHRSVSWYQQTPGQGLQFLFEYFSETQRNKGNFPGRFSGRQFSNSRSEMNVSTLELGDSALYLCASSLPAGPETQYFGPGTRLLVL.